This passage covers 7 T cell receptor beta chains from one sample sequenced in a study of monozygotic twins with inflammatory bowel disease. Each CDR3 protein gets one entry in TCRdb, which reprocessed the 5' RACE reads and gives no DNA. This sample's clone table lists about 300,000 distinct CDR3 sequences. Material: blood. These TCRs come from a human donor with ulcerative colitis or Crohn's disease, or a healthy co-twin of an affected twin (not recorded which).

This CDR3 is CASSPEMTATNEKLFF. This rearrangement joins TRBV18 to TRBJ1-4. CDR3 length: 16 residues. Germline loops: CDR1 KGHSH, CDR2 LQKENI.

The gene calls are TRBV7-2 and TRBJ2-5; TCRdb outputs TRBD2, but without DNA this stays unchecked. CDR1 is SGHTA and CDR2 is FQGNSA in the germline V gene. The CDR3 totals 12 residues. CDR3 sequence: CASSWRGQTQYF.

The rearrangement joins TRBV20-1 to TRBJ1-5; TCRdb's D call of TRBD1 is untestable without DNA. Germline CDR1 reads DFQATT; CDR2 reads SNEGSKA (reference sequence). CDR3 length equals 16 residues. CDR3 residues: CRPGRGAKYSNQPQHF.

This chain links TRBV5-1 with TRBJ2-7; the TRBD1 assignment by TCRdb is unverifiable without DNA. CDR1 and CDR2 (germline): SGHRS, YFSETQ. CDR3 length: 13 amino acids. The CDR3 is CASHQGSSYEQYF. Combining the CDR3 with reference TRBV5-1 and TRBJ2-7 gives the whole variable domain KAGVTQTPRYLIKTRGQQVTLSCSPISGHRSVSWYQQTPGQGLQFLFEYFSETQRNKGNFPGRFSGRQFSNSRSEMNVSTLELGDSALYLCASHQGSSYEQYFGPGTRLTVT.

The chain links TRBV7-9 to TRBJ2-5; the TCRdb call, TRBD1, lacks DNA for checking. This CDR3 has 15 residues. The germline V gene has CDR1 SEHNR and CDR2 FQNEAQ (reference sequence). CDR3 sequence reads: CASSLASGGSETQYF.

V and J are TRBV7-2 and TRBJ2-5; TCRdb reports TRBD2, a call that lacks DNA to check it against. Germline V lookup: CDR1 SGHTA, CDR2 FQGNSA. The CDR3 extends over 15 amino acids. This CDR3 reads CASSPLAGAQETQYF.

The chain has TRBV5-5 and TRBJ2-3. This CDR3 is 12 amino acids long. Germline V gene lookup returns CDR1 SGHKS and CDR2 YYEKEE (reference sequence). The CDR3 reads CASSPNSRTQYF.